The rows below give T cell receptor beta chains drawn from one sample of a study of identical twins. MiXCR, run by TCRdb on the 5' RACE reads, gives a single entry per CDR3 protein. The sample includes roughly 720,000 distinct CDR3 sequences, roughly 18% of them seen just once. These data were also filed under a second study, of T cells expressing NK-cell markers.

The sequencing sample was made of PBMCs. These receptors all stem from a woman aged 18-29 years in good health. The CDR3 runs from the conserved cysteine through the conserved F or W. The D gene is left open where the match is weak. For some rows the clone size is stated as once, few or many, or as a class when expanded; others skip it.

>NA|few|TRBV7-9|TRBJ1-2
CASSGNGYGYTF
TGTGCCAGCTCCGGCAACGGCTATGGCTACACCTTC
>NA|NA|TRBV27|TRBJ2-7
CASSPTLGGGIYEQYF
TGTGCCAGCAGCCCGACCCTGGGAGGTGGGATCTACGAGCAGTACTTC
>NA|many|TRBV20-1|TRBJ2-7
CSARDSAGVAYEQYF
TGCAGTGCTAGAGATTCGGCTGGAGTAGCCTACGAGCAGTACTTC
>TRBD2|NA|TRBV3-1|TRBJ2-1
CASSQSGTNRDEQFF
TGTGCCAGCAGCCAATCCGGGACTAATCGGGATGAGCAGTTCTTC
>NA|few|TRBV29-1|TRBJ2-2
CSATTDTGELFF
TGCAGCGCCACAACGGACACCGGGGAGCTGTTTTTT
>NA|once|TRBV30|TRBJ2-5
CAWTFVLGGGQETQYF
TGTGCCTGGACCTTCGTGCTCGGGGGCGGCCAAGAGACCCAGTACTTC
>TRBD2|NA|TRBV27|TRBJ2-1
CASRSLGGAYNEQFF
TGTGCCAGCAGGTCCCTGGGGGGGGCCTACAATGAGCAGTTCTTC
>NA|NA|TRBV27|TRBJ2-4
CASSPDPSGQNIQYF
TGTGCCAGCAGTCCCGACCCGAGCGGACAAAACATTCAGTACTTC
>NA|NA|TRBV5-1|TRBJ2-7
CASSLDRPRGELYF
TGCGCCAGCAGCTTGGACAGGCCGAGGGGCGAGCTGTACTTC
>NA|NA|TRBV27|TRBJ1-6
CASSFAVPTASYNSPLHF
TGTGCCAGCAGTTTCGCCGTTCCTACCGCCTCCTATAATTCACCCCTCCACTTT
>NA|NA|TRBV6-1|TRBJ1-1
CASSDREAFF
TGTGCCAGCAGTGACCGAGAAGCTTTCTTT
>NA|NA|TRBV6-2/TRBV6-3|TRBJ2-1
CATTGEIAYNEQFF
TGTGCCACCACTGGGGAGATTGCCTACAATGAGCAGTTCTTC
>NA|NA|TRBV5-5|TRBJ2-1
CASSFRSIEQFF
TGTGCCAGCAGCTTCAGGTCCATCGAGCAGTTCTTC
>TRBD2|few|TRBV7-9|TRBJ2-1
CASSSPGGTSYNEQFF
TGTGCCAGCAGCTCCCCGGGGGGGACGTCCTACAATGAGCAGTTCTTC
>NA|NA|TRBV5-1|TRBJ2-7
CASRPSWGSYEQYF
TGCGCCAGCCGCCCCTCGTGGGGCTCCTACGAGCAGTACTTC
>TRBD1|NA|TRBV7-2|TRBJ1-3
CASSSYRGGNTIYF
TGTGCCAGCAGCTCGTACAGGGGGGGAAACACCATATATTTT
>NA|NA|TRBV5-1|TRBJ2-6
CASSFLTLDSFSGANVLTF
TGCGCCAGCAGCTTTCTAACGTTAGACAGTTTCTCTGGGGCCAACGTCCTGACTTTC
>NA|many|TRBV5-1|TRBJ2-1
CASSLEAGSYNEQFF
TGCGCCAGCAGCTTAGAAGCGGGCTCCTACAATGAGCAGTTCTTC
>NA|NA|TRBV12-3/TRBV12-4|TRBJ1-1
CASLTQGADTEAFF
TGTGCCAGCCTGACACAGGGTGCGGACACTGAAGCTTTCTTT
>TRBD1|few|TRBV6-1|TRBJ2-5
CASSAPPGQGKETQYF
TGTGCCAGCAGCGCCCCCCCGGGACAGGGGAAAGAGACCCAGTACTTC
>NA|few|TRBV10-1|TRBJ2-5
CASSDIREETQYF
TGCGCCAGCAGTGATATCAGGGAAGAGACCCAGTACTTC
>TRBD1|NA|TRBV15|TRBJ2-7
CATSSGTVAGDEQYF
TGTGCCACCAGCAGCGGGACAGTCGCCGGGGACGAGCAGTACTTC
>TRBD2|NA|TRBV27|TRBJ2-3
CASRGLAVPTDTQYF
TGTGCCAGTCGAGGACTAGCGGTACCCACAGATACGCAGTATTTT
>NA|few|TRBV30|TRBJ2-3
CAGSDKSTDTQYF
TGTGCCGGATCGGACAAAAGCACAGATACGCAGTATTTT
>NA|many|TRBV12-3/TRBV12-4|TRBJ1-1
CASLVGQGRSEAFF
TGTGCCAGCTTAGTGGGCCAGGGGAGGAGTGAAGCTTTCTTT
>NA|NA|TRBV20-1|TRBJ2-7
CSASANYEQYF
TGCAGTGCTAGTGCCAACTACGAGCAGTACTTC
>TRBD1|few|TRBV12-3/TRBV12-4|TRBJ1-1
CASRKYRGSGEAFF
TGTGCCAGCAGGAAGTACAGGGGTAGCGGTGAAGCTTTCTTT
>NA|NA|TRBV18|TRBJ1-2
CASSPMGEGYTF
TGTGCCAGCTCACCAATGGGGGAAGGCTACACCTTC
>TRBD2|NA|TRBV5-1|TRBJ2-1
CASSLAFGAAGGQDEQFF
TGCGCCAGCAGCTTGGCCTTTGGAGCAGCGGGAGGGCAAGATGAGCAGTTCTTC
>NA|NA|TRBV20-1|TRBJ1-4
CSAPGLVGEKLFF
TGCAGTGCTCCGGGTCTTGTGGGAGAAAAACTGTTTTTT
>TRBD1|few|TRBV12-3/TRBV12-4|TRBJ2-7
CASSPDRATYEQYF
TGTGCCAGCAGTCCCGACAGGGCGACCTACGAGCAGTACTTC
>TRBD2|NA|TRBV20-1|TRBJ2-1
CSARRGGEVYNEQFF
TGCAGTGCTAGACGGGGGGGTGAGGTCTACAATGAGCAGTTCTTC
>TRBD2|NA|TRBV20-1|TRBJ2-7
CSARDSLAAPSYEQYF
TGCAGTGCTAGAGATAGCCTAGCGGCCCCCTCCTACGAGCAGTACTTC
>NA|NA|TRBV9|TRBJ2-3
CASSVPLGGISTDTQYF
TGTGCCAGCAGTGTCCCACTCGGCGGAATAAGCACAGATACGCAGTATTTT
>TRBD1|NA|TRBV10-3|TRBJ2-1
CATLRTKITGTGTHNEQFF
TGTGCCACCCTTCGTACTAAAATAACCGGGACAGGGACCCACAATGAGCAGTTCTTC
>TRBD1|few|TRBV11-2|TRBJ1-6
CASSLQGVYSPLHF
TGTGCCAGCAGCCTTCAGGGGGTTTATTCACCCCTCCACTTT
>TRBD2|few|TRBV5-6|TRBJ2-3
CASSWGTSFTDTQYF
TGTGCCAGCAGCTGGGGGACTAGCTTTACAGATACGCAGTATTTT